This T cell receptor beta chain was recorded in a study of T-cell memory formation after mild COVID-19. Looked up from germline, CDR1 is SGHVS and CDR2 is FQNEAQ. This CDR3 has 16 residues. Of note for this clonotype: Compared with germline, one end of the junction differs, possibly owing to a read error.

MiXCR, applied by TCRdb to the 5' RACE reads, yields one record per CDR3 protein. This sample has some 190,000 distinct CDR3 sequences; about 18% occur once, and the top ten carry 2.4%. V and J are TRBV7-8 and TRBJ2-1, with D possibly being TRBD2 (5 bases). Sequenced: PBMCs or a T cell subset sorted from them (not recorded which). This sequence was found in an adult woman who had mild COVID-19 (a few samples of this study predate the infection). Cell type and time point are not known. The CDR3 nucleotides read TGTGCCAGCAGCCCGAGGGAACTCCCTCCGAGGACGAAGCTAGTCTTC. Its translation: CASSPRELPPRTKLVF.